What follows are 5 T cell receptor beta chains derived from one specimen sequenced in a study of radiotherapy plus CTLA-4 blockade in lung cancer. Repertoires were generated with immunoSEQ multiplex PCR, while TCRdb's copy carries only in-frame clones and drops some. The sample includes about 120,000 clones, 85% to 90% of them seen just once. This specimen was peripheral blood, taken from a patient treated with radiotherapy plus ipilimumab. The source of these receptors is a human donor with non-small cell lung cancer that progressed on radiotherapy plus ipilimumab.

This clone was seen just once. The chain joins TRBV7-2 to TRBJ1-5; D remains ambiguous. V lost 1 base, J lost 6 bases, and 4 bases lay in between. The CDR3 is 12 residues long. The V gene's germline CDR1 is SGHTA and CDR2 FQGNSA. CDR3 protein: CASSLGSQPQHF. The CDR3 region has the DNA TGTGCCAGCAGCTTAGGGAGTCAGCCCCAGCATTTT.

CDR3 nucleotides: TGTGCCAGCAGTTACTCTCTGCAAGCGGGAGGGCCACCCTTCTTC. This codes for CASSYSLQAGGPPFF. The chain couples TRBV6-5 to TRBJ2-1; TRBD2 matches 10 bases. Germline CDR1 and CDR2: MNHEY and SVGAGI. J gave up 16 bases and V 0 bases, and 12 bases lay outside the gene matches. The CDR3 loop spans 15 amino acids.

The count of this clone is one. This chain joins TRBV6-6 and TRBJ1-4; 7 nucleotides line up with TRBD1. CDR1 MNHNY and CDR2 SVGAGI come from the germline V gene (reference sequence). The V gene end was trimmed by 0 bases and the J gene end by 6 bases; junction bases not matched to a gene: 4. This CDR3 is 15 amino acids long. The CDR3 nucleotides are TGTGCCAGCAGTTACTCACAGGGGTGGGATGAAAAACTGTTTTTT. It specifies CASSYSQGWDEKLFF.

This chain links TRBV7-3 with TRBJ2-1; tentative D call: TRBD2 (6 bases). Germline V gene sequence: CDR1 SGHTA, CDR2 FQGTGA. V shed 1 base and J shed 1 base, with 11 bases lying between them. This CDR3 is 16 amino acids long. CDR3 coding DNA: TGTGCCAGCAGCTTAAGGGGCGGGACTTCCTACAATGAGCAGTTCTTC. Protein sequence: CASSLRGGTSYNEQFF.

As DNA, the CDR3 is TGTGCCAGCAGTGGACGGGGGACAGGGGGCTCTGAAGCTTTCTTT. Amino acid sequence: CASSGRGTGGSEAFF. V usage is TRBV6-1 and J usage is TRBJ1-1; 12 bases map to TRBD1. The CDR3 runs 15 residues. Trimming removed 4 bases from V and 6 bases from J; junction bases left unmatched: 6. Germline CDR1 MNHNS, CDR2 SASEGT.